Following are 27 T cell receptor beta chains from one sample sequenced in a study of T-cell memory formation after mild COVID-19 (dated by TCRdb to the early 2020s). The method was 5' RACE. TCRdb records Illumina NovaSeq 6000 as the sequencer. TCRdb handled the public reads itself, with Q25 trimming in fastp and clone calling in MiXCR, and kept productive beta chains. Records with the same CDR3 protein are collapsed into one entry carrying the most frequent genes and DNA. Counted in this sample were around 530,000 distinct CDR3 sequences; about a fifth of them appeared once. The top ten hold around 7.7% of the sample. Sample: PBMCs or a T cell subset sorted from them (not recorded which). Receptors were obtained from an adult woman who had mild COVID-19 (a few samples of this study predate the infection). The sample titles of this study are shuffled in the database, so cell type and time point are left out; the donor was told from shared clones.

This clonotype turned up a few times. This chain connects TRBV30 to TRBJ2-1; D is unresolved. V lost 2 bases and J 5 bases, leaving 13 bases between the germline ends. This CDR3 is built from 14 residues. The V gene's germline CDR1 is GTSNPN and CDR2 SVGIG (reference sequence). The CDR3, as DNA: TGTGCCTGGAGTTCATCACCCTCGAACAATGAGCAGTTCTTC. Translated, it gives CAWSSSPSNNEQFF.

This chain connects TRBV18 to TRBJ2-2, with D perhaps given as TRBD1 or TRBD2 (5 bases each). V shed 2 bases and J shed 7 bases, with 20 bases lying between them. Germline V gene lookup returns CDR1 KGHSH and CDR2 LQKENI. This CDR3 has 17 residues. The CDR3 DNA follows: TGTGCCAGCTCACCAGTCAGGGCCCTCGTGAGGGACGGGGAGCTGTTTTTT. It translates to CASSPVRALVRDGELFF.

The rearrangement uses TRBV5-1 and TRBJ2-6, with 11 bases identical to TRBD1. Trimming cost V 4 bases and J 0 bases; bases outside gene matches: 15. The germline V gene encodes CDR1 SGHRS and CDR2 YFSETQ. The CDR3 spans 21 residues. The CDR3 region has the DNA TGCGCCAGCAGCAGCCTGTGGACAGGGGGCCCTACATACTCTGGGGCCAACGTCCTGACTTTC. Translation gives CASSSLWTGGPTYSGANVLTF.

V gene TRBV7-8 combines with J gene TRBJ2-2; D not certain. CDR3 size: 14 residues. V lost 2 bases to trimming and J lost 7 bases, with 11 bases between them. Germline-derived CDR1 and CDR2 are SGHVS and FQNEAQ. CDR3 coding DNA: TGTGCCAGCAGCTTAAGGGCCGGATTCGGGGAGCTGTTTTTT. The encoded protein is CASSLRAGFGELFF. Using reference TRBV7-8 and TRBJ2-2 for the parts outside the CDR3, the full variable domain is GAGVSQSPRYKVAKRGQDVALRCDPISGHVSLFWYQQALGQGPEFLTYFQNEAQLDKSGLPSDRFFAERPEGSVSTLKIQRTQQEDSAVYLCASSLRAGFGELFFGEGSRLTVL.

The CDR3 loop is CASTISGRQLSDTQYF. The CDR3 DNA reads TGTGCCAGCACCATTAGCGGGAGGCAATTATCTGATACGCAGTATTTT. The J gene is TRBJ2-3, the V gene TRBV6-6; 10 nucleotides match TRBD2. The CDR3 spans 16 residues. The V and J ends lost 7 bases and 6 bases, in that order; junction bases with no gene match: 13. The germline CDR1 and CDR2 sequences are MNHNY and SVGAGI (reference sequence).

This chain links TRBV30 with TRBJ2-5, with 12 bases aligning to TRBD2. This CDR3 contains 17 residues. Germline CDR1 GTSNPN, CDR2 SVGIG (reference sequence). V dropped 2 bases and J dropped 7; count of bases not matched to a gene: 14. CDR3 sequence reads: CAWSRGLAGPGIGTQYF. CDR3 coding DNA: TGTGCCTGGAGTAGGGGACTAGCGGGCCCCGGGATAGGGACCCAGTACTTC.

The V call is TRBV7-6, the J call TRBJ2-1; 7 bases line up with TRBD1. The CDR3 has 18 residues. Germline CDR1 reads SGHVS; CDR2 reads FNYEAQ. Trimming removed 1 base from V and 1 base from J; junction bases left unmatched: 10. CDR3 protein: CASSLGPQGMGSYNEQFF. CDR3 bases: TGTGCCAGCAGCTTAGGACCACAGGGGATGGGGTCCTACAATGAGCAGTTCTTC.

This clonotype was counted a few times. The V call is TRBV10-3, the J call TRBJ2-1, with 9 bases aligning to TRBD2. This CDR3 region has 14 residues. Trimming cost V 7 bases and J 2 bases; bases outside gene matches: 3. CDR1 and CDR2 (germline): ENHRY, SYGVKD. CDR3 amino acids: CAIMASGTYNEQFF. The CDR3, as DNA: TGTGCCATCATGGCTAGCGGGACCTACAATGAGCAGTTCTTC.

The chain joins TRBV6-1 to TRBJ1-1; D is ambiguous. The CDR3 extends over 14 amino acids. Trimming took off 8 bases at V and 3 bases at J, with 16 bases between the two ends. Germline CDR1 reads MNHNS; CDR2 reads SASEGT. The CDR3 loop is CASRLGKEDTEAFF. The DNA for the CDR3 is TGTGCCAGCCGTCTGGGGAAGGAGGACACTGAAGCTTTCTTT.

This clonotype was seen at least ten times. The chain has TRBV7-2 and TRBJ2-1; TRBD1 matches 7 bases. CDR1 is SGHTA, CDR2 FQGNSA, per germline. Germline trimming cut 5 bases from V and 0 bases from J; bases unmatched to any gene: 4. The CDR3 is 15 amino acids. In DNA, the CDR3 is TGTGCCAGCAGCATGGACAGGTACTCCTACAATGAGCAGTTCTTC. Its protein product is CASSMDRYSYNEQFF.

V is TRBV20-1 and J is TRBJ1-2; maybe TRBD1 (6 bases). The germline V gene has CDR1 DFQATT and CDR2 SNEGSKA (reference sequence). The ends were cut back, 5 bases at V and 7 bases at J, with 23 bases in the middle. The CDR3 loop spans 15 amino acids. The CDR3 is CSAHLPGWGAGGYTF. The DNA for the CDR3 is TGCAGTGCTCACCTACCCGGTTGGGGGGCGGGTGGCTACACCTTC.

This clonotype was seen a few times. The chain couples TRBV20-1 to TRBJ2-1, with D perhaps TRBD2 (6 bases). Trimming took off 0 bases at V and 4 bases at J, with 13 bases between the two ends. This CDR3 has 15 residues. The germline V gene encodes CDR1 DFQATT and CDR2 SNEGSKA (reference sequence). The CDR3 region has the DNA TGCAGTGCTAGAGAGGGCGGGGCCCGTTACAATGAGCAGTTCTTC. Its translation: CSAREGGARYNEQFF.

The count of this clonotype is one. The V gene is TRBV15, the J gene TRBJ2-2, with a possible D match to TRBD2 (6 bases). CDR1 and CDR2 from the germline V gene are LNHNV and YYDKDF (reference sequence). The CDR3 length is 17 residues. V lost 6 bases to trimming and J lost 2 bases, with 19 bases between them. In nucleotides, the CDR3 is TGTGCCACCAGAAACGACCTCTGGGGGGACAACACCGGGGAGCTGTTTTTT. It is translated as CATRNDLWGDNTGELFF. The variable domain in full, completed from reference TRBV15 and TRBJ2-2, reads DAMVIQNPRYQVTQFGKPVTLSCSQTLNHNVMYWYQQKSSQAPKLLFHYYDKDFNNEADTPDNFQSRRPNTSFCFLDIRSPGLGDTAMYLCATRNDLWGDNTGELFFGEGSRLTVL.

The chain is built from TRBV5-6 and TRBJ2-1; 10 bases match TRBD2. The CDR3 consists of 18 residues. Trimming cost V 2 bases and J 4 bases; bases outside gene matches: 12. The germline V gene has CDR1 SGHDT and CDR2 YYEEEE. The CDR3 DNA reads TGTGCCAGCAGCTTTTCCCAGGGACCGGGACTAGCGTACAATGAGCAGTTCTTC. Translating gives CASSFSQGPGLAYNEQFF. The full variable domain, in which reference TRBV5-6 and TRBJ2-1 provide the parts outside the CDR3, is DAGVTQSPTHLIKTRGQQVTLRCSPKSGHDTVSWYQQALGQGPQFIFQYYEEEERQRGNFPDRFSGHQFPNYSSELNVNALLLGDSALYLCASSFSQGPGLAYNEQFFGPGTRLTVL.

The chain couples TRBV29-1 to TRBJ2-2; D gene ambiguous. Germline V gene sequence: CDR1 SQVTM, CDR2 ANQGSEA. The CDR3 runs to 13 residues. Trimming cost V 0 bases and J 6 bases, with 8 bases left between them. CDR3 bases: TGCAGCGTTGAAGAGGTACTGTCCGGGGAGCTGTTTTTT. Its protein product is CSVEEVLSGELFF.

J is TRBJ2-7 and V is TRBV20-1; D gene ambiguous. V was shortened by 4 bases and J by 7 bases, with 20 bases between the two germline ends. In germline, CDR1 is DFQATT, CDR2 SNEGSKA (reference sequence). The length of the CDR3 is 14 residues. The CDR3 sequence is CSAMLGSSQVEQYF. As DNA, the CDR3 is TGCAGTGCTATGTTGGGTAGCAGTCAAGTGGAGCAGTACTTC.

In DNA form, the CDR3 reads TGTGCCAGCAGCTTAGACAGGGTGATCTCCTACGAGCAGTACTTC. Translating it yields CASSLDRVISYEQYF. The chain has TRBV7-6 and TRBJ2-7; D may be TRBD1 (6 bases). Between the trimmed V and J ends, which lost 1 base and 0 bases, there was a span of 10 bases. This CDR3 is 15 amino acids long. Germline V gene lookup returns CDR1 SGHVS and CDR2 FNYEAQ.

V usage is TRBV7-2 and J usage is TRBJ1-5, with no clear D. The CDR3 is 15 amino acids. Trimming left V 1 base short and J 7 bases short, with 14 bases between. Germline V gene lookup returns CDR1 SGHTA and CDR2 FQGNSA. The CDR3 DNA sequence: TGTGCCAGCAGCTTAGGCGCAGCCCCGGGGCAGCCCCAGCATTTT. Its protein product is CASSLGAAPGQPQHF.

In this sample, this clonotype turned up a few times. V and J are TRBV6-2 or TRBV6-3 and TRBJ1-2; TRBD1 might be the D (6 bases). CDR1 and CDR2 from the germline V gene are MNHEY and SVGEGT. The CDR3 is made up of 14 amino acids. Trimming stripped 6 bases from V and 0 bases from J, with 11 bases between. CDR3 coding DNA: TGTGCCAGCAGCCCCGGACAGACTAACTATGGCTACACCTTC. Amino acid sequence: CASSPGQTNYGYTF.

The V gene is TRBV28, the J gene TRBJ2-3, with TRBD2 as a possible D gene (5 bases). The CDR3 length is 15 residues. CDR1 MDHEN and CDR2 SYDVKM come from the germline V gene. Trimming took off 6 bases at V and 3 bases at J, with 16 bases between the two ends. This chain's CDR3 is CASSTEVDGTDTQYF. DNA for the CDR3: TGTGCCAGCAGCACGGAGGTGGACGGTACAGATACGCAGTATTTT.

The chain uses TRBV6-2 or TRBV6-3 and TRBJ1-1, with D possibly TRBD1 on 6 matching bases. The V gene's germline CDR1 is MNHEY and CDR2 SVGEGT. V lost 0 bases and J 0 bases, leaving 20 bases between the germline ends. The CDR3 covers 19 residues. CDR3: CASSYSRDLSGALNTEAFF. The DNA of the CDR3 is TGTGCCAGCAGTTACTCGAGGGACCTCTCAGGGGCCCTGAACACTGAAGCTTTCTTT.

The table lists this clonotype with a few counts. In DNA form, the CDR3 reads TGCGCCAGCAGCTTGGAGGTGGTCCCGAACACTGAAGCTTTCTTT. Encoded protein: CASSLEVVPNTEAFF. The V gene is TRBV5-1, the J gene TRBJ1-1; no reliable D call. CDR3 size: 15 residues. The germline V gene encodes CDR1 SGHRS and CDR2 YFSETQ. The V end was cut by 0 bases, the J end by 1 base, with 10 bases between.

This clonotype appeared a few times. The chain has TRBV6-5 and TRBJ1-2; weak D call: TRBD1 (6 bases). The CDR3 extends over 14 amino acids. CDR1 and CDR2 from the germline V gene are MNHEY and SVGAGI. The V gene lost 1 base and the J gene lost 4 bases, with 10 bases spanning the gap. CDR3 amino acids: CASSYYRDTYGYTF. The CDR3 DNA reads TGTGCCAGCAGTTACTACCGGGACACCTATGGCTACACCTTC.

This clonotype was detected only a few times. This rearrangement joins TRBV5-6 to TRBJ1-6, with D uncertain. The CDR3 is 14 amino acids. With 0 bases removed from V and 7 bases from J, the gap between germline ends came to 8 bases. CDR1 and CDR2 (germline): SGHDT, YYEEEE. DNA of the CDR3: TGTGCCAGCAGCTTGGGGGAAGGGAATTCACCCCTCCACTTT. Protein sequence: CASSLGEGNSPLHF.

This chain connects TRBV12-3 or TRBV12-4 to TRBJ2-7, with D possibly TRBD1 on 5 matching bases. There are 14 residues in the CDR3. Trimming removed 6 bases from V and 0 bases from J, with 12 bases in between. This chain's CDR3 is CASSVTDLSYEQYF. The CDR3 DNA sequence: TGTGCCAGCAGCGTGACAGATCTCTCCTACGAGCAGTACTTC.

This chain connects TRBV6-2 or TRBV6-3 to TRBJ1-2, with D unresolved. The ends were cut back, 0 bases at V and 6 bases at J, with 11 bases in the middle. This CDR3 region has 14 residues. Germline loops: CDR1 MNHEY, CDR2 SVGEGT. CDR3 in DNA: TGTGCCAGCAGTTACTCGGGAAGGGCAAATGGCTACACCTTC. Protein: CASSYSGRANGYTF.

The rearrangement joins TRBV7-2 to TRBJ2-1; D is possibly TRBD1 (5 bases). The length of the CDR3 is 15 residues. Germline V CDR1 and CDR2: SGHTA, FQGNSA. V was shortened by 1 base and J by 8 bases, with 15 bases between the two germline ends. The CDR3 protein is CASSLVHIQGHEQFF. CDR3 bases: TGTGCCAGCAGCTTAGTTCATATTCAGGGTCATGAGCAGTTCTTC.